The source of this T cell receptor (beta chain) is a study of vaccination and CD4 T cells after COVID-19. The overall study: Blood was drawn a median around 70 days post second dose, range 14 to 241. Each of the control cultures got a CEFX pool, an HIV-1 Nef pool, or no peptide.

With the Oncomine TCR Beta short-read assay, DNA from cultured CD4+ T cells was sequenced. Investigators obtained genomic DNA by extraction from cultured CD4+ T cells. In TCRdb, the PCR reads were re-called with MiXCR into one record per CDR3 protein. In the table there are some 15,000 distinct CDR3 sequences, roughly 50% of which are singletons. This clonotype was counted between two and nine times. Antigen: not known. Treatment given: approximately nine-day PBMC culture with coronavirus spike peptide pools or control peptides (ViraFEST assay). Recorded positive PCR dates fall between March and December 2020, preceding US Alpha, Beta and Delta variants. The sequenced material came from CD4+ T cells from blood, cultured in vitro. The sequence was collected from a human donor who had recovered from COVID-19.

This CDR3 is CASSQGGLAQPQHF. The CDR3 DNA reads as TGCGCCAGCTCGCAGGGGGGCCTAGCTCAGCCCCAGCATTTT. The chain couples TRBV10-2 to TRBJ1-5; TRBD1 matches 7 bases. The ends lost 8 bases at V and 6 bases at J; junction bases unmatched: 10. The CDR3 runs 14 residues. The germline V gene has CDR1 WSHSY and CDR2 SAAADI.